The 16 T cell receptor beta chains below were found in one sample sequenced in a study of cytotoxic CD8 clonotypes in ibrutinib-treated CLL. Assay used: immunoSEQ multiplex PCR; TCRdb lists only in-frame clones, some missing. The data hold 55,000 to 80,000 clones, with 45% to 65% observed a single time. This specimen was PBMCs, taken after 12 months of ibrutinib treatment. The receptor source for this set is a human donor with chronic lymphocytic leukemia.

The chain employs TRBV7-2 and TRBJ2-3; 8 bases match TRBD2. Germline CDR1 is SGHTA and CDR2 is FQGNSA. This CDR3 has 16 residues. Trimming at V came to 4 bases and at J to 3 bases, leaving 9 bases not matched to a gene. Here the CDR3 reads CASSSTGGLWTDTQYF. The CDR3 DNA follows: TGTGCCAGCAGCTCAACGGGGGGGTTATGGACAGATACGCAGTATTTT.

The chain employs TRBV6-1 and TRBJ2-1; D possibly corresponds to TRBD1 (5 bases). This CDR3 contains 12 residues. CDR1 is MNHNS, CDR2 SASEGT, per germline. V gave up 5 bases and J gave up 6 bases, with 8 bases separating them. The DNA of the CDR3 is TGTGCCAGCAGTCGGCAGGGCAATGAGCAGTTCTTC. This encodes CASSRQGNEQFF.

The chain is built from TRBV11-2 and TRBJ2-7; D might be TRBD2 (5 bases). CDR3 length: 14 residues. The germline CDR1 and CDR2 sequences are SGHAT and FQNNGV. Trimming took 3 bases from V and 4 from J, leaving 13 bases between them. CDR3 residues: CASSLLDSNYEQYF. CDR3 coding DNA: TGTGCCAGCAGCTTGCTGGACTCCAATTACGAGCAGTACTTC.

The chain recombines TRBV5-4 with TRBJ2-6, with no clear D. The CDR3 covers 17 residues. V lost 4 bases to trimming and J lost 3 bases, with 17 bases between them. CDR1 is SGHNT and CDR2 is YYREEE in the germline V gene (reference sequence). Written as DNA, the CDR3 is TGTGCCAGCAGCCCCCCCGCGACCGTCATTGGGGCCAACGTCCTGACTTTC. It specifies CASSPPATVIGANVLTF. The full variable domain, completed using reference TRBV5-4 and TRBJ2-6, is ETGVTQSPTHLIKTRGQQVTLRCSSQSGHNTVSWYQQALGQGPQFIFQYYREEENGRGNFPPRFSGLQFPNYSSELNVNALELDDSALYLCASSPPATVIGANVLTFGAGSRLTVL.

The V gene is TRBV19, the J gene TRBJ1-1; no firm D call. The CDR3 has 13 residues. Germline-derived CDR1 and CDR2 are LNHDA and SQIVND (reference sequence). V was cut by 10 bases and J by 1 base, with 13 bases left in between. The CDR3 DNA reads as TGTGCCACCGCATTCCGGGGGAACACTGAAGCTTTCTTT. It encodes CATAFRGNTEAFF.

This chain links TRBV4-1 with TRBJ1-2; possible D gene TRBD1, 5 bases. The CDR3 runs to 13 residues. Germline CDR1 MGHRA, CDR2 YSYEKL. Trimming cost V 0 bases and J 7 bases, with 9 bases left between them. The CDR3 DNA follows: TGCGCCAGCAGCCAAGATTATAGGGGTGGCTACACCTTC. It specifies CASSQDYRGGYTF.

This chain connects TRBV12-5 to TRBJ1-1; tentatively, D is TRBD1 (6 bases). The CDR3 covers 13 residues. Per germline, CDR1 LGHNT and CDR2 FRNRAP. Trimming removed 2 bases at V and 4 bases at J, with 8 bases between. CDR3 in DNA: TGTGCTAGTGGTTTGCAACAGGGCACTGAAGCTTTCTTT. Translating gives CASGLQQGTEAFF. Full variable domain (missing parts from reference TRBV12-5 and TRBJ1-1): DARVTQTPRHKVTEMGQEVTMRCQPILGHNTVFWYRQTMMQGLELLAYFRNRAPLDDSGMPKDRFSAEMPDATLATLKIQPSEPRDSAVYFCASGLQQGTEAFFGQGTRLTVV.

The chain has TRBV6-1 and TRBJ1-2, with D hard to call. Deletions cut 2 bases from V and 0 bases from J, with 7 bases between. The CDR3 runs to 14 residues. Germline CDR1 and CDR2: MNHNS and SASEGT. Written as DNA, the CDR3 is TGTGCCAGCAGTGAACGGGTTTCTAACTATGGCTACACCTTC. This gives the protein CASSERVSNYGYTF.

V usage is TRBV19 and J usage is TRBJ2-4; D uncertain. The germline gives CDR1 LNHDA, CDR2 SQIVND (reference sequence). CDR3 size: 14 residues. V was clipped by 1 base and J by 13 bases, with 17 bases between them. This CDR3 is CASSIGSLSVPQYF. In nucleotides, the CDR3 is TGTGCCAGTAGTATAGGTTCCTTATCGGTCCCACAGTACTTC.

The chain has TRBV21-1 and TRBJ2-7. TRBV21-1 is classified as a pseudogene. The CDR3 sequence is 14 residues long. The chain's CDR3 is CARIRTASTDEQYV. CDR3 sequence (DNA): TGTGCCCGGATCCGTACTGCTTCCACCGACGAGCAGTACGTC.

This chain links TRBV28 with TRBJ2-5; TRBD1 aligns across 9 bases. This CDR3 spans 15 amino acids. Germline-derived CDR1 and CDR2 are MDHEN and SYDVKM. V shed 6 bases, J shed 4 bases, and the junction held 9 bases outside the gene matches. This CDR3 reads CASRPLTGGGETQYF. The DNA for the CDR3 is TGTGCCAGCAGACCCCTAACAGGGGGCGGAGAGACCCAGTACTTC.

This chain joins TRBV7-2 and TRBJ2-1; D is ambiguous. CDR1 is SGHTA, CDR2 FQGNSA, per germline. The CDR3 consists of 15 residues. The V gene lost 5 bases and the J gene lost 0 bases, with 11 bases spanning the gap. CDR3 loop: CASSPPRLSYNEQFF. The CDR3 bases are TGTGCCAGCAGCCCCCCCAGGCTCTCCTACAATGAGCAGTTCTTC.

The CDR3 DNA reads TGTGCCAGCACCAACTTCGGACGTAACAGGGGCTACACCTTC. It is translated as CASTNFGRNRGYTF. V is TRBV6-5 and J is TRBJ1-2, with D perhaps matching TRBD1 (5 bases). CDR3 size: 14 residues. Germline V gene data show CDR1 as MNHEY and CDR2 as SVGAGI. The V gene lost 7 bases and the J gene lost 8 bases, with 20 bases spanning the gap.

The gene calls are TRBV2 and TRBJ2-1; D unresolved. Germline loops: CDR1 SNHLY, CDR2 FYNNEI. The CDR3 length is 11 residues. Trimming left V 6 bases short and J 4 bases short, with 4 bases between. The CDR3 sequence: CASRPYNEQFF. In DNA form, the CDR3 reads TGTGCCAGCAGGCCTTACAATGAGCAGTTCTTC.

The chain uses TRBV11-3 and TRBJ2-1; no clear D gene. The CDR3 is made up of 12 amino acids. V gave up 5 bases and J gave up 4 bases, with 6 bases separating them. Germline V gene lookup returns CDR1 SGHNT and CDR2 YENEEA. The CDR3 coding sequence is TGTGCCAGCAGCGGGGATTACAATGAGCAGTTCTTC. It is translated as CASSGDYNEQFF.

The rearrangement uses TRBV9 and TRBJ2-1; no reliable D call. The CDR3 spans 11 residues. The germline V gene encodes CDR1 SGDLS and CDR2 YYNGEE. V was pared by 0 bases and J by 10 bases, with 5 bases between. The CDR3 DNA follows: TGTGCCAGCAGCGTAGCGGGCGAGCAGTTCTTC. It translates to CASSVAGEQFF.